These 18 T cell receptor beta chains were all obtained from the same sample, sequenced in a study of blood T cell repertoires in COVID-19. The data were produced by immunoSEQ multiplex PCR, yet TCRdb's version contains in-frame clones alone and is incomplete. Of fewer than 200,000 clones in the sample, roughly nine tenths are singletons; the top ten hold roughly 24%. Sequenced: PBMCs or T cells enriched from blood (not recorded which). These receptors were collected from a woman aged 35 to 49 in a cohort exposed to, infected with or recovered from COVID-19 (not recorded which).

This chain links TRBV15 with TRBJ2-1, with D uncertain. The V and J ends lost 0 bases and 3 bases respectively, with 12 bases between them. Germline V lookup: CDR1 LNHNV, CDR2 YYDKDF (reference sequence). This CDR3 spans 16 amino acids. CDR3 sequence (DNA): TGTGCCACCAGCAGAGATTCTGCGGCCCTCTACAATGAGCAGTTCTTC. It encodes CATSRDSAALYNEQFF.

The chain employs TRBV13 and TRBJ1-2; D is perhaps TRBD1 (5 bases). V dropped 5 bases and J dropped 1 base, with 14 bases sitting between them. The CDR3 covers 15 residues. Germline loops: CDR1 PRHDT, CDR2 FYEKMQ (reference sequence). The CDR3 is CASSLRWQGNYGYTF. CDR3 nucleotides: TGTGCCAGCAGCCTCCGGTGGCAGGGTAACTATGGCTACACCTTC.

The CDR3: CASSASREGVYGYTF. CDR3 sequence (DNA): TGTGCCAGCAGTGCGTCCCGGGAGGGGGTCTATGGCTACACCTTC. The V and J genes are TRBV2 and TRBJ1-2; D might be TRBD1 (6 bases). From germline, CDR1 is SNHLY and CDR2 FYNNEI. CDR3 length: 15 amino acids. V gave up 4 bases and J gave up 4 bases, with 16 bases separating them.

The rearrangement uses TRBV18 and TRBJ1-2, with D possibly being TRBD1 (5 bases). Germline V gene lookup returns CDR1 KGHSH and CDR2 LQKENI. Between the trimmed V and J ends, which lost 4 bases and 4 bases, there was a span of 16 bases. This CDR3 contains 15 residues. As DNA, the CDR3 is TGTGCCAGCTCACTTGCGGACACGCAAAGCTATGGCTACACCTTC. This sequence encodes CASSLADTQSYGYTF.

This CDR3 reads CASSEDFGTGGSEQFF. The CDR3 DNA reads TGTGCCAGCAGTGAAGATTTCGGGACAGGGGGCTCTGAGCAGTTCTTC. The J gene is TRBJ2-1, the V gene TRBV6-1; 12 bases line up with TRBD1. The CDR3 has 16 amino acids. V trimming: 1 base; J trimming: 9 bases; junction bases outside the gene matches: 7. The germline CDR1 and CDR2 sequences are MNHNS and SASEGT.

The chain is built from TRBV29-1 and TRBJ1-1; D call uncertain. This CDR3 is 13 amino acids long. Germline CDR1 SQVTM, CDR2 ANQGSEA. V lost 4 bases and J 1 base, leaving 10 bases between the germline ends. CDR3 region: CSVVDTQNTEAFF. The CDR3 nucleotides read TGCAGCGTTGTAGACACACAGAACACTGAAGCTTTCTTT.

The genes are TRBV27 and TRBJ2-1, with 8 bases fitting TRBD2. Trimming cost V 10 bases and J 6 bases; bases outside gene matches: 8. The CDR3 has 13 residues. The V gene's germline CDR1 is MNHEY and CDR2 SMNVEV (reference sequence). For the CDR3, the DNA is TGTGCCACCAGCGGGAGCCGGTTCAATGAGCAGTTCTTC. Its protein is CATSGSRFNEQFF.

This chain joins TRBV29-1 and TRBJ2-5; possibly TRBD2 for D (6 bases). Trimming removed 4 bases at V and 4 bases at J, with 16 bases between. This CDR3 region has 14 residues. Germline V gene data show CDR1 as SQVTM and CDR2 as ANQGSEA. Here the CDR3 reads CSVVVTKGGETQYF. DNA of the CDR3: TGCAGCGTTGTGGTAACCAAGGGAGGAGAGACCCAGTACTTC.

The gene calls are TRBV20-1 and TRBJ2-7; possible D gene TRBD2, 6 bases. V lost 3 bases and J lost 5, with 14 bases in between. Per germline, CDR1 DFQATT and CDR2 SNEGSKA (reference sequence). CDR3 length equals 13 residues. The CDR3 DNA follows: TGCAGTGCTAGTCGCGGAGGGCCCCACGAGCAGTACTTC. Encoded protein: CSASRGGPHEQYF.

The rearrangement uses TRBV7-9 and TRBJ1-2, with D unresolved. V shed 5 bases and J shed 8 bases, with 6 bases lying between them. The CDR3 is 10 residues long. Germline V gene sequence: CDR1 SEHNR, CDR2 FQNEAQ (reference sequence). CDR3 sequence: CASSREGYTF. The CDR3 DNA sequence: TGTGCCAGCAGCCGGGAAGGCTACACCTTC. Full variable domain (remainder filled in from reference TRBV7-9 and TRBJ1-2): DTGVSQNPRHKITKRGQNVTFRCDPISEHNRLYWYRQTLGQGPEFLTYFQNEAQLEKSRLLSDRFSAERPKGSFSTLEIQRTEQGDSAMYLCASSREGYTFGSGTRLTVV.

For the CDR3, the DNA is TGTGCCAGCAGTTACTCACGGGAGGGGTCCTACAATGAGCAGTTCTTC. This encodes CASSYSREGSYNEQFF. The rearrangement uses TRBV6-2 or TRBV6-3 and TRBJ2-1; 8 bases fit TRBD2. The CDR3 is 16 amino acids. Germline loops: CDR1 MNHEY, CDR2 SVGEGT. V lost 0 bases, J lost 1 base, and 2 bases stayed unmatched.

CDR3 DNA: TGTGCCAGCCGCGGACTCGGGGCAGGGGGCGAGCAGTACTTC. This codes for CASRGLGAGGEQYF. This chain connects TRBV5-6 to TRBJ2-7, with TRBD1 matching over 7 bases. The germline V gene encodes CDR1 SGHDT and CDR2 YYEEEE. This CDR3 comprises 14 residues. The ends lost 7 bases at V and 6 bases at J; junction bases unmatched: 13.

This chain connects TRBV6-2 or TRBV6-3 to TRBJ1-1; TRBD1 is a possible D gene (5 bases). Germline loops: CDR1 MNHEY, CDR2 SVGEGT. CDR3 length equals 13 residues. Trimming removed 4 bases at V and 7 bases at J, with 13 bases between. The CDR3 coding sequence is TGTGCCAGCAGTTTCAGGGCCCAATATGAAGCTTTCTTT. It codes for CASSFRAQYEAFF.

This chain connects TRBV29-1 to TRBJ1-3; D may be TRBD1 (6 bases). Between the trimmed V and J ends, which lost 7 bases and 2 bases, there was a span of 9 bases. This CDR3 has 12 amino acids. Germline values: CDR1 SQVTM, CDR2 ANQGSEA. As DNA, the CDR3 is TGCAGCGCAGGGGAAGCTGGAAACACCATATATTTT. This sequence encodes CSAGEAGNTIYF. Variable domain in full (rest from reference TRBV29-1 and TRBJ1-3): SAVISQKPSRDICQRGTSLTIQCQVDSQVTMMFWYRQQPGQSLTLIATANQGSEATYESGFVIDKFPISRPNLTFSTLTVSNMSPEDSSIYLCSAGEAGNTIYFGEGSWLTVV.

The rearrangement uses TRBV4-2 and TRBJ1-1; D uncertain. Germline loops: CDR1 LGHNA, CDR2 YNFKEQ. The V end was cut by 0 bases, the J end by 0 bases, with 14 bases between. This CDR3 contains 17 residues. CDR3 in amino acids: CASSQDNWASMNTEAFF. The DNA of the CDR3 is TGTGCCAGCAGCCAAGATAATTGGGCCAGCATGAACACTGAAGCTTTCTTT.

This clone showed up just once. This chain links TRBV10-3 with TRBJ2-1; D is possibly TRBD2 (5 bases). Germline V gives CDR1 ENHRY, CDR2 SYGVKD. Trimming cost V 2 bases and J 3 bases, with 17 bases left between them. The CDR3 is made up of 17 amino acids. In DNA, the CDR3 is TGTGCCATCAGTGAGAGAACTAAGGAGGTAGGCTACAATGAGCAGTTCTTC. Amino acid sequence: CAISERTKEVGYNEQFF.

The chain couples TRBV28 to TRBJ1-2; the match to TRBD1 covers 8 bases. The CDR3 sequence is 14 residues long. Germline CDR1 MDHEN, CDR2 SYDVKM. V was pared by 4 bases and J by 4 bases, with 5 bases of the junction left unmatched. CDR3 DNA: TGTGCCAGCAGTTGGACAGGGAACGGCTATGGCTACACCTTC. It yields the protein CASSWTGNGYGYTF.

The chain employs TRBV12-5 and TRBJ2-7; D is unresolved. Germline loops: CDR1 LGHNT, CDR2 FRNRAP. The V end lost 1 base, the J end lost 3 bases, and 4 bases lay between the germline ends. The CDR3 is 12 residues long. CDR3 DNA sequence: TGTGCTAGTGGTTTGGACAGCTACGAGCAGTACTTC. Its protein is CASGLDSYEQYF.